What follows are 28 T cell receptor beta chains derived from one specimen sequenced in a study of shared clonotypes between healthy human individuals. Only in-frame clones appear in the TCRdb table, and some are missing; sequencing was by immunoSEQ multiplex PCR. The sample has roughly 700,000 clones, about 92% seen once. Sequencing was carried out using memory CD8+ T cells from PBMCs. Subset of the sample: CD45RO+ cells pooled with CCR7-negative TemRA cells. These receptors originate from a young man in good health. Some clones in this sample may be carry-over from other donors' samples.

The rearrangement links TRBV5-6 to TRBJ2-7; a weak D match, TRBD1 (5 bases). Trimming left V 3 bases short and J 4 bases short, with 11 bases between. Germline assignment: CDR1 SGHDT and CDR2 YYEEEE. The CDR3 spans 13 residues. CDR3 sequence reads: CASSYDSTYEQYF. The CDR3 coding sequence is TGTGCCAGCAGCTATGACAGCACATACGAGCAGTACTTC. Supplemented by reference TRBV5-6 and TRBJ2-7, the full variable domain reads DAGVTQSPTHLIKTRGQQVTLRCSPKSGHDTVSWYQQALGQGPQFIFQYYEEEERQRGNFPDRFSGHQFPNYSSELNVNALLLGDSALYLCASSYDSTYEQYFGPGTRLTVT.

This chain uses TRBV5-1 with TRBJ2-1; 12 positions agree with TRBD2. Trimming took 4 bases from V and 0 from J; bases not matched to a gene: 5. The germline CDR1 and CDR2 sequences are SGHRS and YFSETQ. This CDR3 has 17 amino acids. In nucleotides, the CDR3 is TGCGCCAGCAGCGCCGGACTAGCGGGGTACTCCTACAATGAGCAGTTCTTC. Amino acids: CASSAGLAGYSYNEQFF.

This chain joins TRBV7-6 and TRBJ2-2, with D possibly called TRBD1 or TRBD2 (5 bases each). Trimming removed 5 bases from V and 0 bases from J, with 13 bases in between. The CDR3 runs 16 residues. The germline V gene encodes CDR1 SGHVS and CDR2 FNYEAQ. The CDR3 spells CASSRPVGANTGELFF. Here the CDR3 DNA reads TGTGCCAGCAGCCGGCCGGTGGGGGCGAACACCGGGGAGCTGTTTTTT.

The genes are TRBV30 and TRBJ2-5, with 7 bases lining up with TRBD1. The DNA matches TRBJ2-7 better at its end, which makes the J call doubtful. The CDR3 extends over 13 amino acids. Per germline, CDR1 GTSNPN and CDR2 SVGIG (reference sequence). The CDR3 region is CAWGRQGGYEQYF. CDR3 bases: TGTGCCTGGGGTAGACAGGGCGGGTACGAGCAGTACTTC.

The CDR3 DNA is TGTGCCACGCGGACAGGGGCCACCTACGAGCAGTACTTC. This translates into CATRTGATYEQYF. V usage is TRBV10-3 and J usage is TRBJ2-7; 9 positions match TRBD1. There are 13 residues in the CDR3. Germline V gene data show CDR1 as ENHRY and CDR2 as SYGVKD. Unmatched junction bases numbered 6, after V lost 10 bases and J lost 2 bases.

The V call is TRBV5-6, the J call TRBJ1-3; possible D gene TRBD1, 6 bases. Germline V gene data show CDR1 as SGHDT and CDR2 as YYEEEE. V was clipped by 0 bases and J by 3 bases, with 13 bases between them. The CDR3 runs 16 residues. The CDR3 loop is CASSLEGTSFGNTIYF. Here the CDR3 DNA reads TGTGCCAGCAGCTTGGAGGGGACATCCTTTGGAAACACCATATATTTT.

This chain links TRBV2 with TRBJ2-3; tentative D call: TRBD2 (5 bases). Germline CDR1 and CDR2: SNHLY and FYNNEI. V was cut by 8 bases and J by 4 bases, with 16 bases left in between. The CDR3 is made up of 14 amino acids. The CDR3: CASLFPGFADTQYF. In DNA, the CDR3 is TGTGCCAGCCTCTTTCCGGGGTTCGCAGATACGCAGTATTTT.

The V and J genes are TRBV6-5 and TRBJ2-5, with D possibly matching TRBD2 (6 bases). The end of the DNA aligns better with TRBJ2-7, so the J call may be wrong. The CDR3 length is 14 residues. CDR1 MNHEY and CDR2 SVGAGI come from the germline V gene. DNA of the CDR3: TGTGCCAGCAGTTACTCGTCGGAGGGCTACGAGCAGTACTTC. It is translated as CASSYSSEGYEQYF.

Regarding this clone: The same CDR3 is also encoded by other DNA sequences in this sample. The rearrangement links TRBV7-9 to TRBJ2-7; the D gene is possibly TRBD1 (5 bases). The CDR3 contains 13 residues. V shed 1 base and J shed 3 bases, with 7 bases lying between them. Per the germline V gene, CDR1 is SEHNR and CDR2 is FQNEAQ (reference sequence). The CDR3 bases are TGTGCCAGCAGCTTAGGGACACTCTACGAGCAGTACTTC. It translates to CASSLGTLYEQYF.

To note about this clone: A far larger clone is one base from this, pointing to a likely read error. V and J are TRBV7-8 and TRBJ2-3; 7 positions match TRBD2. The CDR3 has 14 residues. Losses at the gene ends were 4 bases for V and 0 bases for J; bases not matched to a gene: 1. Germline assignment: CDR1 SGHVS and CDR2 FQNEAQ. CDR3 nucleotides: TGTGCCAGCAGCTCTAGCGGTAGCACAGATACGCAGTATTTT. This translates into CASSSSGSTDTQYF. The full variable domain, with the rest looked up from reference TRBV7-8 and TRBJ2-3, is GAGVSQSPRYKVAKRGQDVALRCDPISGHVSLFWYQQALGQGPEFLTYFQNEAQLDKSGLPSDRFFAERPEGSVSTLKIQRTQQEDSAVYLCASSSSGSTDTQYFGPGTRLTVL.

About this clone itself: The same CDR3 is also encoded by other DNA sequences in this sample. This chain joins TRBV6-5 and TRBJ2-1; TRBD2 matches at 9 bases. The CDR3 is 14 amino acids. In germline, CDR1 is MNHEY, CDR2 SVGAGI. J lost 9 bases, V lost 0 bases, and 3 bases had no gene match. The CDR3 protein is CASSYSGLALEQFF. Here the CDR3 DNA reads TGTGCCAGCAGTTACTCCGGACTAGCGCTTGAGCAGTTCTTC.

The chain links TRBV28 to TRBJ2-5; 10 bases match TRBD1. CDR1 is MDHEN, CDR2 SYDVKM, per germline. V lost 5 bases to trimming and J lost 3 bases; unmatched junction nucleotides: 9. The CDR3 runs to 16 residues. CDR3 sequence reads: CASSVPGQGPEETQYF. The CDR3 region has the DNA TGTGCCAGCAGTGTACCGGGACAGGGGCCAGAAGAGACCCAGTACTTC.

This chain joins TRBV5-1 and TRBJ2-2, with 8 bases aligning to TRBD2. The length of the CDR3 is 17 residues. The germline V gene has CDR1 SGHRS and CDR2 YFSETQ. With V trimmed by 4 bases and J by 7 bases, 15 bases remained unmatched. CDR3 sequence (DNA): TGCGCCAGCAGCGCCTGGGGTGCGGGAGGTCTCGGCGGGGAGCTGTTTTTT. This gives the protein CASSAWGAGGLGGELFF.

This clone was seen a handful of times. The chain combines TRBV14 with TRBJ1-1; 7 bases match TRBD1. The J segment lost 3 bases and the V segment lost 2 bases, leaving 9 bases of the junction unmatched. This CDR3 spans 16 amino acids. Germline V gives CDR1 SGHDN, CDR2 FVKESK. CDR3: CASSQWEGAADTEAFF. The CDR3 bases are TGTGCCAGCAGCCAATGGGAGGGGGCGGCGGACACTGAAGCTTTCTTT.

This chain connects TRBV6-5 to TRBJ1-5, with D unclear. V gave up 0 bases and J gave up 6 bases, with 9 bases separating them. This CDR3 spans 14 amino acids. The V gene's germline CDR1 is MNHEY and CDR2 SVGAGI. CDR3 nucleotide sequence: TGTGCCAGCAGTTACTCGGAGGGCACTCAGCCCCAGCATTTT. This gives the protein CASSYSEGTQPQHF.

This chain uses TRBV28 with TRBJ2-3; the D is unclear. The CDR3 is made up of 13 amino acids. Germline CDR1 and CDR2: MDHEN and SYDVKM. The germline V and J ends were trimmed by 6 bases and 1 base, with 8 bases remaining between them. This chain's CDR3 is CASRGQGTDTQYF. CDR3 bases: TGTGCCAGCAGGGGTCAGGGCACAGATACGCAGTATTTT.

This clone was found once. V usage is TRBV4-2 and J usage is TRBJ1-2, with 8 bases lining up with TRBD1. CDR1 and CDR2 (germline): LGHNA, YNFKEQ. The CDR3 is made up of 15 amino acids. With 4 bases clipped from V and 3 bases from J, the junction kept 7 bases outside the gene matches. CDR3: CASSPSGQGDYGYTF. The CDR3 region has the DNA TGTGCCAGCAGCCCATCCGGACAGGGAGACTATGGCTACACCTTC.

Of note for this clone: The limits of the CDR3 on the DNA are not certain, so only TCRdb's listed CDR3 is given. The chain combines TRBV6-6 with TRBJ2-7. The length of the CDR3 is 14 amino acids, counting both ends. CDR1 and CDR2 from the germline V gene are MNHNY and SVGAGI (reference sequence). CDR3 in amino acids: CASSSSSPLGEQYF.

V is TRBV7-3 and J is TRBJ2-2; perhaps TRBD2 as D (5 bases). CDR3 length: 12 amino acids. From germline, CDR1 is SGHTA and CDR2 FQGTGA. The germline V and J ends were trimmed by 6 bases and 5 bases, with 7 bases remaining between them. The CDR3 loop is CASRDSTGELFF. CDR3 nucleotide sequence: TGTGCCAGCAGGGACTCTACCGGGGAGCTGTTTTTT.

The count of this clone is one. The chain couples TRBV27 to TRBJ1-1; D is undetermined. The CDR3 length is 13 residues. The V end was cut by 8 bases, the J end by 5 bases, with 15 bases between. Germline values: CDR1 MNHEY, CDR2 SMNVEV (reference sequence). The CDR3 coding sequence is TGTGCCAGCGGTCCCTGGGTTGGAACTGAAGCTTTCTTT. This encodes CASGPWVGTEAFF.

Comment on this clone: Other DNA sequences in this sample translate to the same CDR3. The J gene is TRBJ2-7, the V gene TRBV9; D remains unclear. The V end lost 0 bases, the J end lost 5 bases, and 6 bases lay between the germline ends. Germline V gene data show CDR1 as SGDLS and CDR2 as YYNGEE. The CDR3 has 12 residues. CDR3 DNA sequence: TGTGCCAGCAGCGTAGCTGACCACGAGCAGTACTTC. It is translated as CASSVADHEQYF.

This chain connects TRBV27 to TRBJ1-4; a weak D match, TRBD1 (6 bases). The CDR3 totals 13 residues. Germline V gene lookup returns CDR1 MNHEY and CDR2 SMNVEV (reference sequence). The V end was cut by 7 bases, the J end by 8 bases, with 14 bases between. The CDR3 DNA sequence: TGTGCCAGCACCGATGGGGGACACGAAAAACTGTTTTTT. It specifies CASTDGGHEKLFF.

This clone was recorded a few times. The V and J genes are TRBV19 and TRBJ1-1, with D hard to call. The germline V and J ends were trimmed by 5 bases and 1 base, with 8 bases remaining between them. This CDR3 has 13 amino acids. Per the germline V gene, CDR1 is LNHDA and CDR2 is SQIVND (reference sequence). This CDR3 reads CASSYTRNTEAFF. In DNA form, the CDR3 reads TGTGCCAGTAGTTATACGAGGAACACTGAAGCTTTCTTT. Filled out from reference TRBV19 and TRBJ1-1, the complete variable domain reads DGGITQSPKYLFRKEGQNVTLSCEQNLNHDAMYWYRQDPGQGLRLIYYSQIVNDFQKGDIAEGYSVSREKKESFPLTVTSAQKNPTAFYLCASSYTRNTEAFFGQGTRLTVV.

The rearrangement joins TRBV7-9 to TRBJ2-7; no clear D. Germline CDR1 SEHNR, CDR2 FQNEAQ (reference sequence). The CDR3 is made up of 12 amino acids. Between the trimmed V and J ends, which lost 5 bases and 4 bases, there was a span of 9 bases. For the CDR3, the DNA is TGTGCCAGCAGCCACGGTCGATACGAGCAGTACTTC. Residues: CASSHGRYEQYF.

V is TRBV25-1 and J is TRBJ2-7; 8 bases are a match to TRBD1. Germline assignment: CDR1 MGHDK and CDR2 SYGVNS. V lost 5 bases to trimming and J lost 3 bases; unmatched junction nucleotides: 6. The CDR3 is made up of 14 amino acids. DNA of the CDR3: TGTGCCAGCAGTAGGACAGGGATGCTCTACGAGCAGTACTTC. Translating it yields CASSRTGMLYEQYF.

This sequence joins TRBV4-2 and TRBJ2-7; D perhaps matches TRBD1 (5 bases). The germline V gene encodes CDR1 LGHNA and CDR2 YNFKEQ. CDR3 length equals 16 residues. The germline V and J ends were trimmed by 1 base and 6 bases, with 19 bases remaining between them. The CDR3 reads CASSQGGQRAFTEQYF. CDR3 nucleotide sequence: TGTGCCAGCAGCCAAGGGGGCCAGCGCGCTTTCACCGAGCAGTACTTC.

The chain couples TRBV10-1 to TRBJ2-1, with no clear D. The CDR3 is made up of 16 amino acids. V was trimmed by 5 bases and J by 4 bases, leaving 18 bases between them. Germline CDR1 and CDR2: WNHNN and SYGVQD (reference sequence). The CDR3 coding sequence is TGCGCCAGCAGTTTTGGCCTTTCTCCTACGTACAATGAGCAGTTCTTC. Translated: CASSFGLSPTYNEQFF.

The chain couples TRBV27 to TRBJ2-5; a possible D gene is TRBD2 (5 bases). The CDR3 is 13 amino acids. The V and J ends lost 3 bases and 7 bases respectively, with 12 bases between them. Germline-derived CDR1 and CDR2 are MNHEY and SMNVEV (reference sequence). The CDR3, as DNA: TGTGCCAGCAGTTTCGGACTGTCAGGGACCCAGTACTTC. Its protein is CASSFGLSGTQYF.